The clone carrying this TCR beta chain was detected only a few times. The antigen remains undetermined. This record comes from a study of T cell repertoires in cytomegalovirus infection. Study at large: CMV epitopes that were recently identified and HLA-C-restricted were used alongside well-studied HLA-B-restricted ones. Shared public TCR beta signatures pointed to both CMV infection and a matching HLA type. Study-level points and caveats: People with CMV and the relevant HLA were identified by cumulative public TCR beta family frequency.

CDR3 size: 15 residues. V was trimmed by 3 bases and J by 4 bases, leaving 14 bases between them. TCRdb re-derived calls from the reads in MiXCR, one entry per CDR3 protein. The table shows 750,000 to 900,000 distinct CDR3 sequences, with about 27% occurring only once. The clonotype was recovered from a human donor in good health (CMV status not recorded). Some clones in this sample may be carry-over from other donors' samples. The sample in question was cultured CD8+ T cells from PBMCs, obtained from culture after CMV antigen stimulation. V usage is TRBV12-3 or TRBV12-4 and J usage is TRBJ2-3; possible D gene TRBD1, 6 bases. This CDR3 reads CASSLGVHRADTQYF. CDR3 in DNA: TGTGCCAGCAGTTTGGGGGTCCACAGGGCAGATACGCAGTATTTT.